This TCR beta chain appears in the sequencing data of a study of vaccination and CD4 T cells after COVID-19. Background on the study: Median time from second vaccine dose to sampling was about 77 days (14 to 241). Overlapping spike peptides from SARS-CoV-2, HCoV-NL63, HCoV-OC43 and HCoV-229E served to stimulate the cells.

Treatment indicated: roughly ten-day PBMC culture with coronavirus spike peptide pools or control peptides (ViraFEST assay). Comment on this clonotype: The antigen is undetermined.

From germline, CDR1 is MDHEN and CDR2 SYDVKM. CDR3 length: 15 residues. V lost 3 bases, J lost 2 bases, and 6 bases stayed unmatched. Sequencing of the DNA from cultured CD4+ T cells was carried out with the Oncomine TCR Beta short-read assay. The genomic DNA was obtained from cultured CD4+ T cells by extraction with the QIAamp micro DNA kit. TCRdb fed the PCR reads into MiXCR, producing one record per CDR3 protein. The sample holds roughly 8,200 distinct CDR3 sequences, roughly 23% seen once. This clonotype was obtained from a human donor with COVID-19. Sequencing was done on a sample of cultured CD4+ T cells from blood. The V call is TRBV28, the J call TRBJ2-5, with 7 bases that match TRBD1. As DNA, the CDR3 is TGTGCCAGCAGTTTTAAGGGGGCCTGGCAAGAGACCCAGTACTTC. It is translated as CASSFKGAWQETQYF.